These T cell receptor beta chains were read from a single sample in a study of blood T cell repertoires in COVID-19. The repertoire was sequenced with immunoSEQ multiplex PCR; TCRdb's copy has only in-frame clones and lacks some. In the table there are some 170,000 clones, about 87% of which are singletons. The sample comprised peripheral blood. The receptor source for this set is a woman in her 70s with COVID-19, enrolled during active disease. CDR3s leave out the opening cysteine and the closing phenylalanine or tryptophan. Fields, in order: J gene, V gene, CDR3 protein.

>TRBJ1-2|TRBV5-4
ASSLEGARGGYT
>TRBJ2-7|TRBV7-7
ASSLAQGPYEQY
>TRBJ1-1|TRBV30
AWRENTEAF
>TRBJ2-1|TRBV12-3/TRBV12-4
ASRQGWNEQF
>TRBJ2-1|TRBV4-1
ASSQELAGYVAEQF
>TRBJ2-1|TRBV11-3
ASSLAHGGSSPEQF
>TRBJ2-7|TRBV5-1
ASSLIQGDSYEQY
>TRBJ2-3|TRBV15
ATSSQAGGGVDTQY
>TRBJ1-2|TRBV19
ASSMGRVGDGYT
>TRBJ2-7|TRBV30
AWSVLGPGGEQY
>TRBJ1-1|TRBV7-6
ASSLETNRDLNTEAF
>TRBJ1-2|TRBV12-5
ASGSQGYGYT
>TRBJ1-1|TRBV4-2
ASSQSRELKAF
>TRBJ1-3|TRBV30
AWSGSGVGDTIY
>TRBJ1-1|TRBV29-1
SGARAGGNTEAF
>TRBJ2-3|TRBV7-6
ASSENLPSTDTQY
>TRBJ1-1|TRBV19
ASSMTAGLNTEAF
>TRBJ2-5|TRBV6-6
ASSVQGVQETQY
>TRBJ2-7|TRBV13
ASSSSLLGYEQY
>TRBJ1-1|TRBV11-2
ASSRVGGPENTEAF
>TRBJ2-7|TRBV7-9
ASSPWRGQFDEQY
>TRBJ1-4|TRBV19
ASRHRDREKLF
>TRBJ1-2|TRBV30
AWTLSGINYGYT
>TRBJ1-4|TRBV30
AWSGQTRGEKLF
>TRBJ1-6|TRBV28
ATVGGQLYNSPLH
>TRBJ2-7|TRBV6-5
ASSSGESYEQY
>TRBJ2-1|TRBV29-1
SVEVGGSTEQF
>TRBJ2-5|TRBV20-1
SARGQETQY
>TRBJ2-5|TRBV2
ASSPTRLQETQY
>TRBJ1-5|TRBV4-2
ASSQQTGGNQPQH
>TRBJ2-7|TRBV6-2/TRBV6-3
ASIPSGRASYEQY
>TRBJ1-1|TRBV6-1
ASSGARDRGTEAF
>TRBJ1-1|TRBV9
ASSVDSGYLTEAF
>TRBJ2-7|TRBV10-1
ASRKRYLDYEQY
>TRBJ2-7|TRBV2
ASSKLASLSYEQY
>TRBJ2-3|TRBV18
ASIESSDTQY
>TRBJ2-1|TRBV19
ASSPQMTATPINNEQF
>TRBJ1-3|TRBV6-5
ASTPTGYSGNTIY
>TRBJ1-6|TRBV28
ASSSGQGNSPLH
>TRBJ2-7|TRBV10-3
AISKTSGRRYEQY
>TRBJ2-7|TRBV6-5
ASRGTSVVEQY
>TRBJ1-1|TRBV19
ASSRQERNTEAF
>TRBJ1-5|TRBV5-5
ASSFQGGTSNQPQH
>TRBJ2-3|TRBV19
ASSIELAGETDTQY
>TRBJ1-4|TRBV2
ASIPARTNEKLF
>TRBJ1-5|TRBV7-9
ASSFWPNQPQH
>TRBJ2-1|TRBV7-8
ASSSPAGGPLSYNEQF
>TRBJ2-7|TRBV6-6
ASRRTRESSYEQY
>TRBJ1-6|TRBV7-9
ASRKTGANSPLH
>TRBJ2-7|TRBV15
ATSRGTTGTGLYEQY
>TRBJ2-7|TRBV13
ASGQGAQEQY
>TRBJ2-7|TRBV18
ASSSSGGTEQY
>TRBJ2-7|TRBV6-5
ASSYPDREYEQY
>TRBJ2-2|TRBV5-1
ASSFSGQGYSGELF